Following are 27 T cell receptor beta chains from one sample sequenced in a study of early T cells in non-severe SARS-CoV-2 infection. TCRdb reanalysed the 5' RACE reads using MiXCR and keeps one entry per CDR3 protein. The sample carries 80,000 or so distinct CDR3 sequences, about a sixth recorded once. Sequencing used whole blood. These receptor sequences come from an adult who was a healthcare worker with PCR-confirmed SARS-CoV-2 infection or an uninfected control (not recorded which).

This clonotype was observed a few times. The J gene is TRBJ1-3, the V gene TRBV20-1, with TRBD1 as a possible D gene (5 bases). Germline V lookup: CDR1 DFQATT, CDR2 SNEGSKA (reference sequence). The CDR3 contains 16 residues. Trimming took 0 bases from V and 2 from J, leaving 14 bases between them. CDR3 amino acids: CSARESPRRAGNTIYF. DNA for the CDR3: TGCAGTGCTAGAGAGAGCCCCCGCAGGGCTGGAAACACCATATATTTT.

This clonotype was counted at least ten times. This chain uses TRBV5-4 with TRBJ2-3, with 7 nucleotides matching TRBD2. The CDR3 consists of 16 residues. Germline values: CDR1 SGHNT, CDR2 YYREEE (reference sequence). V gave up 0 bases and J gave up 2 bases; unmatched junction bases: 6. CDR3 protein: CASSLGRGGTTDTQYF. The CDR3 nucleotides read TGTGCCAGCAGCTTGGGGCGCGGGGGAACCACAGATACGCAGTATTTT. Using reference TRBV5-4 and TRBJ2-3 for the parts outside the CDR3, the full variable domain is ETGVTQSPTHLIKTRGQQVTLRCSSQSGHNTVSWYQQALGQGPQFIFQYYREEENGRGNFPPRFSGLQFPNYSSELNVNALELDDSALYLCASSLGRGGTTDTQYFGPGTRLTVL.

The table lists this clonotype with a few counts. The CDR3 DNA is TGTGCCAGCAGTACCTTCGGACAGGTCTATGGCTACACCTTC. It specifies CASSTFGQVYGYTF. V is TRBV6-2 or TRBV6-3 and J is TRBJ1-2; 7 bases are a match to TRBD1. The V segment lost 5 bases and the J segment 4 bases; nucleotides outside the gene matches: 7. This CDR3 region has 14 residues. Per the germline V gene, CDR1 is MNHEY and CDR2 is SVGEGT.

The rearrangement links TRBV2 to TRBJ2-4; D assignment may be TRBD1 or TRBD2 (5 bases each). The V gene lost 4 bases and the J gene lost 5 bases, with 6 bases spanning the gap. The germline V gene has CDR1 SNHLY and CDR2 FYNNEI. The CDR3 loop spans 12 amino acids. The DNA for the CDR3 is TGTGCCAGCAGTGGGGACGAAAACATTCAGTACTTC. This sequence encodes CASSGDENIQYF.

The chain carries TRBV6-6 and TRBJ1-2; possibly TRBD1 for D (5 bases). Germline values: CDR1 MNHNY, CDR2 SVGAGI (reference sequence). The CDR3 extends over 15 amino acids. V lost 5 bases and J 4 bases, leaving 17 bases between the germline ends. CDR3 sequence: CASSTDRGEGYGYTF. The CDR3 DNA follows: TGTGCCAGCAGTACCGATAGGGGTGAGGGCTATGGCTACACCTTC.

The chain recombines TRBV6-1 with TRBJ2-2; maybe TRBD1 (6 bases). The germline gives CDR1 MNHNS, CDR2 SASEGT. With 7 bases removed from V and 1 base from J, the gap between germline ends came to 13 bases. The CDR3 is 15 residues long. The CDR3 spells CASTTGTWNTGELFF. The CDR3, as DNA: TGTGCCAGCACCACCGGGACATGGAACACCGGGGAGCTGTTTTTT.

The V gene is TRBV6-2 or TRBV6-3, the J gene TRBJ2-1, with unresolved D. Germline V lookup: CDR1 MNHEY, CDR2 SVGEGT. The CDR3 consists of 13 residues. Trimming left V 10 bases short and J 6 bases short, with 16 bases between. The CDR3 loop reads CATLLSTFNEQFF. The CDR3 DNA sequence: TGTGCCACCCTCCTCAGCACCTTCAATGAGCAGTTCTTC.

This clonotype was observed many times. This chain joins TRBV6-1 and TRBJ2-7, with D hard to call. The CDR3 has 14 amino acids. The germline V gene has CDR1 MNHNS and CDR2 SASEGT. Trimming took 11 bases from V and 0 from J, leaving 17 bases between them. The CDR3 sequence: CAAGQSGSSYEQYF. CDR3 DNA sequence: TGTGCCGCCGGGCAGAGTGGTAGCTCCTACGAGCAGTACTTC.

This clonotype was counted only a few times. The chain joins TRBV20-1 to TRBJ2-5; 12 bases align to TRBD2. Unmatched junction bases numbered 7, after V lost 3 bases and J lost 5 bases. The CDR3 has 15 residues. Germline V gene sequence: CDR1 DFQATT, CDR2 SNEGSKA (reference sequence). The CDR3 DNA follows: TGCAGTGCTAGGGAGACTAGCGGGGGTTGGGAGACCCAGTACTTC. It specifies CSARETSGGWETQYF.

The chain couples TRBV7-2 to TRBJ1-4; no reliable D call. This CDR3 spans 15 amino acids. V lost 3 bases and J 4 bases, leaving 12 bases between the germline ends. Looked up from germline, CDR1 is SGHTA and CDR2 is FQGNSA. This chain's CDR3 is CASSFSSLINEKLFF. DNA for the CDR3: TGTGCCAGCAGCTTTAGTTCACTGATTAATGAAAAACTGTTTTTT. The full variable domain, its missing parts supplied by reference TRBV7-2 and TRBJ1-4, is GAGVSQSPSNKVTEKGKDVELRCDPISGHTALYWYRQSLGQGLEFLIYFQGNSAPDKSGLPSDRFSAERTGGSVSTLTIQRTQQEDSAVYLCASSFSSLINEKLFFGSGTQLSVL.

This clonotype turned up a few times. V and J are TRBV19 and TRBJ1-5; D gene ambiguous. The CDR3 is 15 residues long. CDR1 is LNHDA and CDR2 is SQIVND in the germline V gene (reference sequence). V lost 2 bases and J 0 bases, leaving 8 bases between the germline ends. This CDR3 reads CASSIFGSSNQPQHF. In nucleotides, the CDR3 is TGTGCCAGTAGTATATTTGGATCTAGCAATCAGCCCCAGCATTTT. Looking up the rest from reference TRBV19 and TRBJ1-5 gives the full variable domain: DGGITQSPKYLFRKEGQNVTLSCEQNLNHDAMYWYRQDPGQGLRLIYYSQIVNDFQKGDIAEGYSVSREKKESFPLTVTSAQKNPTAFYLCASSIFGSSNQPQHFGDGTRLSIL.

This rearrangement joins TRBV24-1 to TRBJ2-3; D is possibly TRBD2 (6 bases). This CDR3 region has 13 residues. Trimming cost V 7 bases and J 3 bases, with 10 bases left between them. Germline-derived CDR1 and CDR2 are KGHDR and SFDVKD. The CDR3 protein is CATRERVTDTQYF. CDR3 coding DNA: TGTGCCACCAGGGAGCGGGTAACAGATACGCAGTATTTT.

This clonotype was counted a few times. The chain uses TRBV19 and TRBJ2-4; D may be TRBD2 (5 bases). Germline CDR1 and CDR2: LNHDA and SQIVND (reference sequence). V dropped 9 bases and J dropped 0 bases, with 9 bases sitting between them. The CDR3 sequence is 13 residues long. The chain's CDR3 is CASEGLAKNIQYF. CDR3 DNA sequence: TGTGCCAGCGAGGGATTAGCCAAAAACATTCAGTACTTC.

This clonotype occurred many times. The chain joins TRBV6-2 or TRBV6-3 to TRBJ2-3, with 8 bases identical to TRBD2. Germline lookup yields CDR1 MNHEY and CDR2 SVGEGT. The CDR3 is made up of 15 amino acids. J lost 8 bases, V lost 7 bases, and 14 bases had no gene match. This chain's CDR3 is CASKGFRAGGSTQYF. The CDR3 nucleotides are TGTGCCAGCAAAGGGTTCCGGGCGGGAGGCTCTACGCAGTATTTT.

The rearrangement uses TRBV4-1 and TRBJ2-7; TRBD2 matches at 14 bases. Germline CDR1 MGHRA, CDR2 YSYEKL. The length of the CDR3 is 15 residues. The V and J ends lost 2 bases and 7 bases, in that order; junction bases with no gene match: 4. CDR3 DNA: TGCGCCAGCAGCCAATTGGGGACTAGCGGGGGAGAGCAGTACTTC. This gives the protein CASSQLGTSGGEQYF.

Details on this clonotype: One end of the junction is discordant with germline, which a read error may explain. This chain uses TRBV15 with TRBJ2-3; unclear D gene. This CDR3 spans 12 amino acids. The germline gives CDR1 LNHNV, CDR2 YYDKDF (reference sequence). As DNA, the CDR3 is TGTGCCACCAGCAGGACCACAAATACGCAGTATTTT. Translation gives CATSRTTNTQYF.

This clonotype has a handful of counts. The genes are TRBV12-5 and TRBJ1-1; D possibly corresponds to TRBD1 (6 bases). This CDR3 spans 14 amino acids. Germline loops: CDR1 LGHNT, CDR2 FRNRAP. V lost 7 bases and J lost 4, with 16 bases in between. The CDR3 DNA reads as TGTGCTAGTGCCCTGCGGGGGGCTGTCACTGAAGCTTTCTTT. Translation gives CASALRGAVTEAFF.

Of note for this clonotype: At one of its ends the junction is not consistent with the germline gene, which may arise from a read error. This chain connects TRBV7-7 to TRBJ2-2, with 13 bases lining up with TRBD2. The CDR3 is 19 residues long. The germline gives CDR1 SSHAT, CDR2 FNYEAQ (reference sequence). The DNA of the CDR3 is TGTGCTAGCAGCTCCACCGGACTAGCGGGAGTATCGAACACCGGGGAGCTGTTTTTT. This codes for CASSSTGLAGVSNTGELFF.

DNA for the CDR3: TGCAGCGTTGTAGTCGGGGGCTCTGGAAACACCATATATTTT. Translation: CSVVVGGSGNTIYF. The rearrangement uses TRBV29-1 and TRBJ1-3; maybe TRBD1 (5 bases). V was trimmed by 4 bases and J by 0 bases, leaving 10 bases between them. This CDR3 has 14 residues. Germline V gives CDR1 SQVTM, CDR2 ANQGSEA.

In this sample, this clonotype turned up a few times. The rearrangement uses TRBV7-3 and TRBJ1-1; possible D gene TRBD1, 5 bases. Germline lookup yields CDR1 SGHTA and CDR2 FQGTGA. The V end lost 4 bases, the J end lost 7 bases, and 16 bases lay between the germline ends. The CDR3 covers 14 residues. This CDR3 is CASSSRGRRDEAFF. For the CDR3, the DNA is TGTGCCAGCAGCTCCCGGGGGAGGAGGGATGAAGCTTTCTTT.

This clonotype has a count of ten or more. The chain couples TRBV27 to TRBJ1-1, with unresolved D. The CDR3 covers 11 residues. The V end lost 6 bases, the J end lost 11 bases, and 13 bases lay between the germline ends. Per germline, CDR1 MNHEY and CDR2 SMNVEV (reference sequence). CDR3 loop: CASSSRTRAFF. The CDR3 DNA reads as TGTGCCAGCAGCTCTAGAACGAGGGCTTTCTTT.

This clonotype has only a few counts. The chain employs TRBV30 and TRBJ2-1, with 10 bases identical to TRBD2. The germline CDR1 and CDR2 sequences are GTSNPN and SVGIG (reference sequence). V lost 1 base to trimming and J lost 3 bases; unmatched junction nucleotides: 12. CDR3 length equals 18 residues. CDR3 sequence: CAWSATSGKAPIYNEQFF. DNA of the CDR3: TGTGCCTGGAGTGCAACTAGCGGGAAGGCCCCGATCTACAATGAGCAGTTCTTC. The full variable domain, rest sourced from reference TRBV30 and TRBJ2-1, is SQTIHQWPATLVQPVGSPLSLECTVEGTSNPNLYWYRQAAGRGLQLLFYSVGIGQISSEVPQNLSASRPQDRQFILSSKKLLLSDSGFYLCAWSATSGKAPIYNEQFFGPGTRLTVL.

The gene calls are TRBV7-9 and TRBJ2-7; 10 nucleotides line up with TRBD2. The germline gives CDR1 SEHNR, CDR2 FQNEAQ (reference sequence). V shed 2 bases, J shed 6 bases, and the junction held 4 bases outside the gene matches. The CDR3 length is 14 residues. The CDR3: CASSLSGRDGEQYF. The CDR3 DNA follows: TGTGCCAGCAGCTTAAGCGGGAGGGACGGCGAGCAGTACTTC.

DNA of the CDR3: TGTGCCAGCGGGAAAGGGACGCGGGTAACTGAAGCTTTCTTT. This sequence encodes CASGKGTRVTEAFF. V and J are TRBV6-2 or TRBV6-3 and TRBJ1-1; perhaps TRBD1 as D (5 bases). The germline V and J ends were trimmed by 8 bases and 5 bases, with 18 bases remaining between them. The CDR3 length is 14 residues. Germline loops: CDR1 MNHEY, CDR2 SVGEGT.

The chain links TRBV14 to TRBJ1-1; D ambiguous. V lost 4 bases, J lost 2 bases, and 11 bases lay in between. Looked up from germline, CDR1 is SGHDN and CDR2 is FVKESK. This CDR3 comprises 14 residues. This CDR3 is CASSPGVRNTEAFF. The CDR3 nucleotides are TGTGCCAGCAGCCCCGGGGTACGCAACACTGAAGCTTTCTTT.

This clonotype showed up just a few times. The rearrangement uses TRBV6-5 and TRBJ2-1; perhaps TRBD1 as D (6 bases). The CDR3 contains 14 residues. V was clipped by 8 bases and J by 0 bases, with 11 bases between them. Germline loops: CDR1 MNHEY, CDR2 SVGAGI. The CDR3 nucleotides are TGTGCCAGCCAGGGGAGTAGCTCCTACAATGAGCAGTTCTTC. It is translated as CASQGSSSYNEQFF.

This clonotype was seen more than once but under ten times. V gene TRBV6-4 combines with J gene TRBJ1-5; tentative D call: TRBD1 (5 bases). Trimming removed 3 bases at V and 4 bases at J, with 13 bases between. Germline CDR1 is MRHNA and CDR2 is SNTAGT. CDR3 length: 15 amino acids. DNA for the CDR3: TGTGCCAGCAGTGAGGTTCCAGGACAAAATCAGCCCCAGCATTTT. Translating gives CASSEVPGQNQPQHF.